This TCR beta chain was captured in a study of cytomegalovirus exposure and HLA in healthy donors. The overall study: There were under 130 million unique TCR beta sequences, drawn from about 179 million T cells, in an earlier analysis. General study findings and limits: The authors listed over 150 TCR beta chains as cytomegalovirus-associated. Highly shared variants forming one cluster were likely a sequencing artifact.

In regard to this clone: Its matching antigen is unknown.

CDR3 size: 15 residues. Germline CDR1 LNHDA, CDR2 SQIVND (reference sequence). The V end was cut by 3 bases, the J end by 1 base, with 13 bases between. PCR was performed using 60 Vbeta and 13 Jbeta primers. TCRdb's copy holds only in-frame clones and misses some; the assay was immunoSEQ multiplex PCR. The sample shows roughly 170,000 clones, 75% to 90% of them seen only once. The chain couples TRBV19 to TRBJ2-7; tentative D call: TRBD2 (6 bases). This receptor was identified in a man aged 45-65 years in good health and CMV-seronegative. The source material was PBMCs. In DNA, the CDR3 is TGTGCCAGTAGTATGCCAGCCGGGAGATCCTACGAGCAGTACTTC. Translated: CASSMPAGRSYEQYF.